This T cell receptor beta chain was sequenced in a study of blood T cell repertoires in COVID-19. Study-level background: Both acute and convalescent COVID-19 samples were obtained from the United States, Italy and Spain. T cells, B-cell-depleted T cells, or PBMCs provided the cDNA or gDNA that served as material.

The authors' processing: Scientists estimated how many nucleated cells there were by amplifying reference gene primers. The protocol was immunoSEQ multiplex PCR, while the TCRdb copy is restricted to in-frame clones and leaves out a portion. The V and J calls and clone size are taken from that table; D and trimming were inferred from the DNA. The top ten clones hold over 3% of a sample with about 160,000 clones, 85% of them seen once. The germline CDR1 and CDR2 sequences are SGHVS and FNYEAQ. This CDR3 has 13 residues. The V end lost 0 bases, the J end lost 5 bases, and 8 bases lay between the germline ends.

The sample consisted of peripheral blood. The TCR sequence derives from a human donor with acute or convalescent COVID-19. The donor label of this sample is uncertain. This chain connects TRBV7-6 to TRBJ2-7; D is uncertain. As DNA, the CDR3 is TGTGCCAGCAGCTTAGCGGTGGGCAACGAGCAGTACTTC. Amino acid sequence: CASSLAVGNEQYF.